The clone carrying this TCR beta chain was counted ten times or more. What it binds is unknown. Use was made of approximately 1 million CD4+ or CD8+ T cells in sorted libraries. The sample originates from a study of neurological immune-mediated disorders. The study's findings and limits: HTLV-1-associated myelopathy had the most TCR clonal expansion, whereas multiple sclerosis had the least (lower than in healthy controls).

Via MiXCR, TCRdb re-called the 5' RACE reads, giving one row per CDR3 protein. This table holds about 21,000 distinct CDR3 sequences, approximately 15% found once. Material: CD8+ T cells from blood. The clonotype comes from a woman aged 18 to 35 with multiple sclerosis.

The CDR3 coding sequence is TGTGCCAGCAGCTTCTCGGGACAGACAGGTCAGCCCCAGCATTTT. It specifies CASSFSGQTGQPQHF. The chain carries TRBV7-8 and TRBJ1-5; 7 nucleotides line up with TRBD1. CDR3 length: 15 amino acids. The germline gives CDR1 SGHVS, CDR2 FQNEAQ. Trimming took 3 bases from V and 6 from J; bases not matched to a gene: 8.